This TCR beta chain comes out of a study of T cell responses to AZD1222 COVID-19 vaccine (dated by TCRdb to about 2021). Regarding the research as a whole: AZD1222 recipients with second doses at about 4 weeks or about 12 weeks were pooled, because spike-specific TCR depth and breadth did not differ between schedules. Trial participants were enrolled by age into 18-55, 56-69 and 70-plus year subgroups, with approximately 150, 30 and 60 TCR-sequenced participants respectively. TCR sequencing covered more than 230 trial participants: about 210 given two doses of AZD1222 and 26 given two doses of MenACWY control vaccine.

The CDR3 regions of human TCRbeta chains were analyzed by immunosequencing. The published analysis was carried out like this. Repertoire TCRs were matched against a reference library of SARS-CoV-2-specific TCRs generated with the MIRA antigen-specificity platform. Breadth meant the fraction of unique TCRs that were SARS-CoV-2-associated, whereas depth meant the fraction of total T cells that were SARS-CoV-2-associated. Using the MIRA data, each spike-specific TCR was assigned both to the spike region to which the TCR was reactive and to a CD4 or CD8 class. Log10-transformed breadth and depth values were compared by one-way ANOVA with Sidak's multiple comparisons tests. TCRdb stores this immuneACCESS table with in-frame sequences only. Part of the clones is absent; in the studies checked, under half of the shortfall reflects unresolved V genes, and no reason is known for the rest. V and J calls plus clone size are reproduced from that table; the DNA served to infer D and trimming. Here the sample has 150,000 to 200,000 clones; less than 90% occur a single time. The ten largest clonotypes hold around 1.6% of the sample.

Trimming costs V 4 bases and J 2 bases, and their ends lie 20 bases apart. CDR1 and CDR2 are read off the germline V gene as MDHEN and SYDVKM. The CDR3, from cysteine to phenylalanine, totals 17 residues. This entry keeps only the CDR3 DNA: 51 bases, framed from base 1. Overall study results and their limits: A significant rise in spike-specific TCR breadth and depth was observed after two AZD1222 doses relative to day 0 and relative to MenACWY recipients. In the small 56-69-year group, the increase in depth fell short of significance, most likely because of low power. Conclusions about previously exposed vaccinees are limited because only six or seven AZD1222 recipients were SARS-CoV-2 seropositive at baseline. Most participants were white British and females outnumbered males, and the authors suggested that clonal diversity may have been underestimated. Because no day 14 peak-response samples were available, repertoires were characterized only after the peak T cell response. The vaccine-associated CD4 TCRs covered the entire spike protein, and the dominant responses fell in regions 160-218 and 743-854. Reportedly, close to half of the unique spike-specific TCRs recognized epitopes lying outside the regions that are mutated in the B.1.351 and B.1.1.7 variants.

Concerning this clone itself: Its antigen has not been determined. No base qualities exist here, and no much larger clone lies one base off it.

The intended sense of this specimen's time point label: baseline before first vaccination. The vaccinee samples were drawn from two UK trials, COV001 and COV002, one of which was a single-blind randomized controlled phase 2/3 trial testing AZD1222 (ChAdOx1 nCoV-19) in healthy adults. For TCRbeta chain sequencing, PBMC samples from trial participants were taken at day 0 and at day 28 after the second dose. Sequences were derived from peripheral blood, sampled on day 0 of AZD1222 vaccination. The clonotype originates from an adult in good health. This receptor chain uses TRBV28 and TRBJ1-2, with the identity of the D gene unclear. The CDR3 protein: CASSSAGGRVGNYGYTF. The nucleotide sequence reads TGTGCCAGCAGTTCCGCCGGCGGGAGGGTCGGCAACTATGGCTACACCTTC.